This paragraph reports one TCR beta chain. These data come from a study of blood T cell repertoires in COVID-19. About the study: Both acute and convalescent COVID-19 samples were obtained from the United States, Italy and Spain. T cells, B-cell-depleted T cells, or PBMCs supplied cDNA or gDNA.

Those enrolled in Seattle joined during active infection and were followed longitudinally afterward. The authors' processing: The assay estimated nucleated cells by amplifying reference gene primers. Produced via immunoSEQ multiplex PCR; TCRdb's table is partial and in-frame only. V and J calls and clone size are copied from that table; D and trimming were computed from the DNA. The table records roughly 380,000 clones, around nine tenths of them present only once. Germline loops: CDR1 SGHTA, CDR2 FQGTGA. This CDR3 is 16 amino acids long. V trimming: 5 bases; J trimming: 4 bases; junction bases outside the gene matches: 7.

Sequencing was carried out using peripheral blood. This sequence originates from a woman in her thirties or forties with COVID-19, enrolled during active disease. The chain couples TRBV7-3 to TRBJ2-3, with 12 bases identical to TRBD2. CDR3: CASSQGTSGQADTQYF. Here the CDR3 DNA reads TGTGCCAGCAGCCAGGGGACTAGCGGGCAGGCAGATACGCAGTATTTT.